This TCR beta chain was found in a study of T-cell reconstitution after alpha-beta-depleted transplantation in children. Preparation of the TCRbeta library was carried out with unique molecular identifiers. MiXCR, applied by TCRdb to the PCR reads, yields one record per CDR3 protein. The data hold about 360,000 distinct CDR3 sequences, with about 14% observed a single time. A few counts support this clonotype. Trimming at V came to 6 bases and at J to 0 bases, leaving 10 bases not matched to a gene. The CDR3 runs 16 residues. The germline gives CDR1 DFQATT, CDR2 SNEGSKA (reference sequence). The V gene is TRBV20-1, the J gene TRBJ1-4, with 7 bases lining up with TRBD1. This receptor was obtained from a human donor who donated a stem cell graft to a child with Fanconi anemia. The material was PBMCs, obtained from the stem cell graft. CDR3 loop: CSARSRTGATNEKLFF. The DNA of the CDR3 is TGCAGTGCCAGGAGCCGGACAGGTGCAACTAATGAAAAACTGTTTTTT.